This TCR beta chain was sequenced in a study of T cells in Graves' hyperthyroidism and ophthalmopathy. The V and J ends lost 5 bases and 4 bases, in that order; junction bases with no gene match: 6. The CDR3 has 15 residues. Amplification targeted TCR beta CDR3 regions from RNA transcripts. The study used the HTBI primer set for a first-round RT-PCR of the TCR CDR3. TCRdb fed the multiplex PCR reads into MiXCR, producing one record per CDR3 protein. The sample includes under 500,000 distinct CDR3 sequences, more than 13% of them seen just once. General observations from the study: For ophthalmopathy, model prediction preceded onset by a median about six months.

A word on this clonotype: The target antigen is unknown.

Clinical Activity Scores of at least 3, NOSPECS grades of at least 4 and durations under 3 months characterized ophthalmopathy patients. Sequencing input: blood. The gene calls are TRBV12-3 or TRBV12-4 and TRBJ2-2; the match to TRBD1 covers 8 bases. The source of this sequence is a man aged 50 to 59 with Graves' ophthalmopathy. The CDR3 is CASSHGQGLTGELFF. Here the CDR3 DNA reads TGTGCCAGCAGTCATGGACAGGGACTCACCGGGGAGCTGTTTTTT.